This entry lists 17 T cell receptor beta chains sequenced from one sample in a study of CD8+ T cells in alopecia areata. Treatment in this sample: oral pan-JAK inhibitor, 5-10 mg twice daily. cDNA prepared by RNA extraction and subsequent reverse transcription served as the template for sequencing. Sequenced by immunoSEQ multiplex PCR; TCRdb stores in-frame clones only, minus some. The sample has 90,000 to 150,000 clones, around 53% seen once. The sample here was CD4+ T cells sorted from blood, taken at week 4, from a patient treated with tofacitinib. The origin of the receptors is a human donor with alopecia areata.

The chain links TRBV7-2 to TRBJ2-1; 8 bases are a match to TRBD1. V trimming: 4 bases; J trimming: 8 bases; junction bases outside the gene matches: 10. Germline CDR1 is SGHTA and CDR2 is FQGNSA. CDR3 length equals 15 residues. Here the CDR3 DNA reads TGTGCCAGCAGCTCCGCCGGGACAGGTCGGCATGAGCAGTTCTTC. Residues: CASSSAGTGRHEQFF. Together with reference TRBV7-2 and TRBJ2-1, the CDR3 gives the full variable domain: GAGVSQSPSNKVTEKGKDVELRCDPISGHTALYWYRQSLGQGLEFLIYFQGNSAPDKSGLPSDRFSAERTGGSVSTLTIQRTQQEDSAVYLCASSSAGTGRHEQFFGPGTRLTVL.

The V gene is TRBV12-5, the J gene TRBJ1-5, with D possibly TRBD1 on 6 matching bases. The CDR3 loop spans 16 amino acids. V lost 0 bases to trimming and J lost 2 bases, with 11 bases between them. Per the germline V gene, CDR1 is LGHNT and CDR2 is FRNRAP. CDR3 residues: CASGLVQGWGNQPQHF. CDR3 bases: TGTGCTAGTGGTTTGGTACAGGGATGGGGCAATCAGCCCCAGCATTTT.

This clone was detected a few times. The genes are TRBV30 and TRBJ1-5; D is perhaps TRBD1 (5 bases). The germline gives CDR1 GTSNPN, CDR2 SVGIG (reference sequence). Trimming removed 0 bases at V and 0 bases at J, with 15 bases between. The CDR3 covers 17 residues. The CDR3 coding sequence is TGTGCCTGGAGTGTAAAGCAGGAGGGGTATAGCAATCAGCCCCAGCATTTT. It is translated as CAWSVKQEGYSNQPQHF. The variable domain in full, completed from reference TRBV30 and TRBJ1-5, reads SQTIHQWPATLVQPVGSPLSLECTVEGTSNPNLYWYRQAAGRGLQLLFYSVGIGQISSEVPQNLSASRPQDRQFILSSKKLLLSDSGFYLCAWSVKQEGYSNQPQHFGDGTRLSIL.

This clone occurred a few times. The chain is built from TRBV29-1 and TRBJ2-3; D is undetermined. V lost 7 bases, J lost 6 bases, and 20 bases lay in between. This CDR3 comprises 14 residues. In germline, CDR1 is SQVTM, CDR2 ANQGSEA. The DNA of the CDR3 is TGCAGCGGGGCGATTTCGAGAGTGTTGGATACGCAGTATTTT. Its protein is CSGAISRVLDTQYF.

The chain uses TRBV5-1 and TRBJ2-3, with D perhaps TRBD1 or TRBD2 (6 bases each). The V end lost 0 bases, the J end lost 5 bases, and 7 bases lay between the germline ends. Germline loops: CDR1 SGHRS, CDR2 YFSETQ. The CDR3 runs 13 residues. The CDR3 sequence: CASSLEGGDTQYF. As DNA, the CDR3 is TGCGCCAGCAGCTTGGAGGGGGGAGATACGCAGTATTTT.

The chain recombines TRBV29-1 with TRBJ2-7; possibly TRBD2 for D (6 bases). Per the germline V gene, CDR1 is SQVTM and CDR2 is ANQGSEA. The CDR3 length is 13 residues. V lost 6 bases and J 3 bases, leaving 15 bases between the germline ends. CDR3 sequence reads: CSVTPMRGYEQYF. The DNA for the CDR3 is TGCAGCGTGACCCCCATGCGGGGCTACGAGCAGTACTTC.

The gene calls are TRBV18 and TRBJ1-1, with D tentatively TRBD1 (5 bases). Looked up from germline, CDR1 is KGHSH and CDR2 is LQKENI. Deletions cut 3 bases from V and 3 bases from J, with 11 bases between. The CDR3 consists of 14 residues. Here the CDR3 reads CASSPVQGDTEAFF. For the CDR3, the DNA is TGTGCCAGCTCACCTGTGCAGGGAGACACTGAAGCTTTCTTT.

V usage is TRBV4-2 and J usage is TRBJ2-3; D gene ambiguous. With 4 bases removed from V and 2 bases from J, the gap between germline ends came to 4 bases. The CDR3 contains 12 residues. Germline CDR1 and CDR2: LGHNA and YNFKEQ. The CDR3 DNA sequence: TGTGCCAGCAGCCGGGTCACAGATACGCAGTATTTT. The encoded protein is CASSRVTDTQYF.

V gene TRBV29-1 combines with J gene TRBJ1-5, with unresolved D. Trimming left V 2 bases short and J 4 bases short, with 9 bases between. The CDR3 has 13 amino acids. CDR1 SQVTM and CDR2 ANQGSEA come from the germline V gene. CDR3 protein: CSVEQEPNQPQHF. The CDR3 DNA reads as TGCAGCGTTGAACAAGAACCGAATCAGCCCCAGCATTTT.

This rearrangement joins TRBV2 to TRBJ2-1; no reliable D call. The CDR3 runs to 10 residues. Germline V gene lookup returns CDR1 SNHLY and CDR2 FYNNEI. Trimming removed 9 bases at V and 9 bases at J, with 9 bases between. The CDR3 region has the DNA TGTGCCAGGGGTACGGGTGAGCAGTTCTTC. Translation gives CARGTGEQFF. The full variable domain, rest sourced from reference TRBV2 and TRBJ2-1, is EPEVTQTPSHQVTQMGQEVILRCVPISNHLYFYWYRQILGQKVEFLVSFYNNEISEKSEIFDDQFSVERPDGSNFTLKIRSTKLEDSAMYFCARGTGEQFFGPGTRLTVL.

The chain carries TRBV27 and TRBJ2-5; 13 bases agree with TRBD2. Germline CDR1 MNHEY, CDR2 SMNVEV (reference sequence). CDR3 size: 18 residues. Unmatched junction bases numbered 13, after V lost 5 bases and J lost 4 bases. The CDR3 loop is CASSPNGLAGVKIETQYF. DNA for the CDR3: TGTGCCAGCAGTCCGAACGGACTAGCGGGAGTTAAGATAGAGACCCAGTACTTC.

This sequence joins TRBV6-1 and TRBJ1-5; the D gene is possibly TRBD1 (6 bases). The ends were cut back, 1 base at V and 5 bases at J, with 12 bases in the middle. Germline V gives CDR1 MNHNS, CDR2 SASEGT. The CDR3 has 15 residues. DNA of the CDR3: TGTGCCAGCAGTGAAGACAGGGCTGGTGATCAGCCCCAGCATTTT. It specifies CASSEDRAGDQPQHF.

This chain links TRBV9 with TRBJ1-6; D gene unclear. Trimming took 0 bases from V and 7 from J, leaving 8 bases between them. CDR3 length: 14 amino acids. Germline V gene sequence: CDR1 SGDLS, CDR2 YYNGEE. The CDR3 is CASSVEVTNSPLHF. CDR3 coding DNA: TGTGCCAGCAGCGTAGAGGTCACCAATTCACCCCTCCACTTT.

J is TRBJ1-2 and V is TRBV30, with a weak D call TRBD1 (6 bases). The CDR3 is 14 residues long. The germline V gene has CDR1 GTSNPN and CDR2 SVGIG (reference sequence). Trimming took 2 bases from V and 4 from J, leaving 14 bases between them. The CDR3 is CAWSKGGAVYGYTF. The DNA for the CDR3 is TGTGCCTGGAGTAAAGGGGGGGCGGTCTATGGCTACACCTTC.

The chain carries TRBV30 and TRBJ2-4; D is unclear. Germline loops: CDR1 GTSNPN, CDR2 SVGIG (reference sequence). V lost 1 base, J lost 8 bases, and 9 bases lay in between. This CDR3 spans 12 amino acids. In nucleotides, the CDR3 is TGTGCCTGGAGTGCCGGATCGGACATTCAGTACTTC. Residues: CAWSAGSDIQYF.

The rearrangement links TRBV10-3 to TRBJ2-5, with D maybe TRBD1 (6 bases). The germline V gene encodes CDR1 ENHRY and CDR2 SYGVKD. This CDR3 is built from 12 residues. The V end was cut by 9 bases, the J end by 2 bases, with 10 bases between. The CDR3 DNA is TGTGCCATAGGGACAATTCAAGAGACCCAGTACTTC. As protein: CAIGTIQETQYF.

V usage is TRBV29-1 and J usage is TRBJ2-3; D gene uncertain. CDR3 length equals 13 residues. Germline loops: CDR1 SQVTM, CDR2 ANQGSEA. V was cut by 4 bases and J by 4 bases, with 12 bases left in between. CDR3 nucleotide sequence: TGCAGCGTTGCGACAAGGGCGGCAGATACGCAGTATTTT. This encodes CSVATRAADTQYF.